The clone carrying this T cell receptor beta chain is a singleton in its sample. Using immunoSEQ multiplex PCR, the repertoire was profiled, and TCRdb retains in-frame clones only, with some absent. The table has tens of thousands of clones, approximately 80% seen once; the top ten hold 4% to 5%. This CDR3 is 14 amino acids long. Germline CDR1 and CDR2: SGHDN and FVKESK. Germline trimming cut 1 base from V and 3 bases from J; bases unmatched to any gene: 1. The sample belongs to a study of PD-L1 blockade in urothelial cancer. As for the study in general: About nine tenths of the roughly 30 patients comprised males who had bladder-origin urothelial cancer. Before enrollment, 0 to 3 chemotherapy regimens had been given to patients.

This sequence was found in a man between 70 and 80 years old with urothelial cancer. This specimen was PBMCs, taken around atezolizumab (anti-PD-L1) treatment. V and J are TRBV14 and TRBJ2-7; the match to TRBD2 covers 9 bases. This CDR3 reads CASSQGLAVYEQYF. Written as DNA, the CDR3 is TGTGCCAGCAGCCAAGGACTAGCGGTCTACGAGCAGTACTTC.